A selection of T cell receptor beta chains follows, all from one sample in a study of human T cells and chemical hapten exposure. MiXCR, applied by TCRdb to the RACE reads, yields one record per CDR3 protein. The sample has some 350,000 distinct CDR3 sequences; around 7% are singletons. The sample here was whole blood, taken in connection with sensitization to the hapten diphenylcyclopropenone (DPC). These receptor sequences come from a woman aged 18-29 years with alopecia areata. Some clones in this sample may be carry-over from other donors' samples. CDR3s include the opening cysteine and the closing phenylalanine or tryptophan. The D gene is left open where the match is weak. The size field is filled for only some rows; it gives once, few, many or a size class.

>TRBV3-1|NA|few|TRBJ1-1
TGTGCCAGCAGCCAATATACAGGGTTAACGAATGAAGCTTTCTTT
CASSQYTGLTNEAFF
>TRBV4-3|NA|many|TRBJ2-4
TGCGCCAGCAGTCCAAACCCGGGGAACATTCAGTACTTC
CASSPNPGNIQYF
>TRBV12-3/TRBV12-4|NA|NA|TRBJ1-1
TGTGCCAGCAGCAAAACACAGGTCGGGGCCACTGAAGCTTTCTTT
CASSKTQVGATEAFF
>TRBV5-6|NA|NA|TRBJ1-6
TGTGCCAGCAGCGTTCAGGCTTCACCCCTCCACTTT
CASSVQASPLHF
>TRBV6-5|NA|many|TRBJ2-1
TGTGCCAGCAGTTACGGCCGCCCCAATGAGCAGTTCTTC
CASSYGRPNEQFF
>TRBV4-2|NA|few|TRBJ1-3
TGTGCCAGCAGCCCTCATCCGGGACCTAATCGCTCTGGAAACACCATATATTTT
CASSPHPGPNRSGNTIYF
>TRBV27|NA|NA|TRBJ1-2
TGTGCCAGCAGTTTATCCGGGGGAGAACTTCGGTATGGCTACACCTTC
CASSLSGGELRYGYTF
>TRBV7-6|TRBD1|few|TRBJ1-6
TGTGCCAGCAGCTTGGCGTTACCGGGACAGGGAAGTTCACCCCTCCACTTT
CASSLALPGQGSSPLHF
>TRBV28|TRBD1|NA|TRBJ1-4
TGTGCCAGCACCGGACAGGGGGCCCCAACTAATGAAAAACTGTTTTTT
CASTGQGAPTNEKLFF
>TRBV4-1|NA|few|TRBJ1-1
TGCGCCAGCAGCCAAGTTAGGGGGTTTACTGAAGCTTTCTTT
CASSQVRGFTEAFF
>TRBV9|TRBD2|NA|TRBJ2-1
TGTGCCAGCAGCGCCTCCCTAAGCGAATTTAGCGGGGGGTATGAGCAGTTCTTC
CASSASLSEFSGGYEQFF
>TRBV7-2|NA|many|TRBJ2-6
TGTGCCAGCAGCTTATTCGGGCGGGCTGGGGCCAACGTCCTGACTTTC
CASSLFGRAGANVLTF
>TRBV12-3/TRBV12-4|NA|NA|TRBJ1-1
TGTGCCAGCAGTTACTACCAGGACAGCAGAAATGAAGCTTTCTTT
CASSYYQDSRNEAFF
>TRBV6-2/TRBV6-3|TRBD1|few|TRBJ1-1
TGTGCCAGCAGGGGGTTTCCGGGACAGGGCGCTATAGAAGCTTTCTTT
CASRGFPGQGAIEAFF
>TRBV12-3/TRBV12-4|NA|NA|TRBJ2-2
TGTGCCAGCAGTTTAATCCCCAACACCGGGGAGCTGTTTTTT
CASSLIPNTGELFF
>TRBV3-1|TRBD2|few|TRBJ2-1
TGTGCCAGCAGCCAAGAAGTCCTCGGGGGGGCAAAAAATGAGCAGTTCTTC
CASSQEVLGGAKNEQFF
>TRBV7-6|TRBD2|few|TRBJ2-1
TGTGCCAGCAGCATTAGCGGGGGGCCATACAATGAGCAGTTCTTC
CASSISGGPYNEQFF
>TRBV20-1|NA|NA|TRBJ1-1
TGCAGTGCTAGCCGCACGGCGTTCCCTGAAGCTTTCTTT
CSASRTAFPEAFF
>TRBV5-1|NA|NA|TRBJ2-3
TGCGCCAGCAGCTTCGGACTTGCGCAGTATTTT
CASSFGLAQYF
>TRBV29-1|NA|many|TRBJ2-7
TGCAGCGGCGGACAGAACTACGAGCAGTACTTC
CSGGQNYEQYF
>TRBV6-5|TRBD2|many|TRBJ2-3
TGTGCCAGCAGTTACGGGACTAGCGCCTTAGATACGCAGTATTTT
CASSYGTSALDTQYF
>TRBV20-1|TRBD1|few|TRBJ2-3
TGCAGTGCTATCCCCGCGGGCGAGACAGGGGGAGGCACAGATACGCAGTATTTT
CSAIPAGETGGGTDTQYF
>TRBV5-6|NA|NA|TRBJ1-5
TGTGCCAGCAGCTTCAGAGGGGTCAATCAGCCCCAGCATTTT
CASSFRGVNQPQHF
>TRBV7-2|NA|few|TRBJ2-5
TGTGCCAGCAGCTTGAGACCGAAACAAGAGACCCAGTACTTC
CASSLRPKQETQYF
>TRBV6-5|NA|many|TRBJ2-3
TGTGCCAGCAGGATTTCGGGGGGCGCAGATACGCAGTATTTT
CASRISGGADTQYF
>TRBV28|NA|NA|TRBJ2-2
TGTGCCAGCAGTTTATATGCAGGGCTCGGTGCCGGGGAGCTGTTTTTT
CASSLYAGLGAGELFF
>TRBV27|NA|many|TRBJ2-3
TGTGCCAGCAGCTCCCCCCCCGAAGATACGCAGTATTTT
CASSSPPEDTQYF
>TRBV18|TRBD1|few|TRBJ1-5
TGTGCCAGCTCACCTCGTCCCGGGACAGGGGGTCCGAACAATCAGCCCCAGCATTTT
CASSPRPGTGGPNNQPQHF
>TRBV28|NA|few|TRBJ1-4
TGTGCCAGCCATAAACTTAAGGAAAAACTGTTTTTT
CASHKLKEKLFF
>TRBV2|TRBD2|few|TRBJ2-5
TGTGCCAGCAGCTCACCAATCTCGGGACTAGCCGTGGAGACCCAGTACTTC
CASSSPISGLAVETQYF
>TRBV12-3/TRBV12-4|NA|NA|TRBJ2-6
TGTGCCAGCAGCTTTCGCGCCTCTGGGGCCAACGTCCTGACTTTC
CASSFRASGANVLTF
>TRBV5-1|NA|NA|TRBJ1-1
TGCGCCACCAGCTCGGACCCTTTCCCCACTGAAGCTTTCTTT
CATSSDPFPTEAFF
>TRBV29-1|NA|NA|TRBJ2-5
TGCAGCGTTGAAGATTGGATAGGGACAGAGACCCAGTACTTC
CSVEDWIGTETQYF
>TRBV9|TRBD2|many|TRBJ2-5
TGTGCCAGCAGCGTAGGAAGCGGGGGCCTCCAAGAGACCCAGTACTTC
CASSVGSGGLQETQYF
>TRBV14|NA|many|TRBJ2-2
TGTGCCAGCAGCCTGCTACGGCAGCTGAACACCGGGGAGCTGTTTTTT
CASSLLRQLNTGELFF
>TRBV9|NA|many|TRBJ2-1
TGTGCCAGCAGCGTAGGCGGGCCCAACGAGGATGAGCAGTTCTTC
CASSVGGPNEDEQFF